The 19 T cell receptor beta chains reported below all come from one sample, sequenced in a study of shared clonotypes between healthy human individuals. Generated by immunoSEQ multiplex PCR, the TCRdb table keeps only in-frame clones and is missing some. The sample yields approximately 530,000 clones, around 95% seen once. Sequencing used naive CD4+ T cells sorted from blood. As for subset: CD45RA+ positively selected. Source of these receptors: a woman aged 30 to 39 in good health.

The rearrangement joins TRBV11-2 to TRBJ1-2; 11 bases line up with TRBD1. The V gene's germline CDR1 is SGHAT and CDR2 FQNNGV. V lost 6 bases and J lost 4; bases outside the gene matches: 10. This CDR3 is 16 amino acids long. DNA of the CDR3: TGTGCCAGCAGTTACCAATTCGGGACAGGGGGCTATGGCTACACCTTC. It yields the protein CASSYQFGTGGYGYTF.

V and J are TRBV5-1 and TRBJ2-7; 8 bases are a match to TRBD1. Germline loops: CDR1 SGHRS, CDR2 YFSETQ. V shed 2 bases, J shed 1 base, and the junction held 11 bases outside the gene matches. The CDR3 runs to 17 residues. CDR3 in DNA: TGCGCCAGCAGCTTTACCGACAGGGGAAGAATATCCTACGAGCAGTACTTC. It encodes CASSFTDRGRISYEQYF.

The genes are TRBV5-1 and TRBJ1-3, with D uncertain. V lost 0 bases, J lost 0 bases, and 7 bases lay in between. Germline values: CDR1 SGHRS, CDR2 YFSETQ. The CDR3 spans 15 residues. The CDR3 nucleotides read TGCGCCAGCAGCTTGGTGGGAGTCTCTGGAAACACCATATATTTT. Amino acid sequence: CASSLVGVSGNTIYF.

The chain links TRBV4-1 to TRBJ2-7; no reliable D call. V gave up 4 bases and J gave up 2 bases, with 15 bases separating them. The CDR3 runs 15 residues. Germline loops: CDR1 MGHRA, CDR2 YSYEKL. The CDR3 DNA reads as TGCGCCAGCAGCCCTTACTGGTCGGATACCTACGAGCAGTACTTC. Its translation is CASSPYWSDTYEQYF.

The chain links TRBV27 to TRBJ2-7; TRBD1 matches 8 bases. Germline V gives CDR1 MNHEY, CDR2 SMNVEV (reference sequence). V shed 6 bases and J 7 bases; nucleotides not matched to a gene: 11. This CDR3 is built from 14 residues. The chain's CDR3 is CASRFPAGGGEQYF. As DNA, the CDR3 is TGTGCCAGCAGATTCCCGGCAGGGGGCGGTGAGCAGTACTTC.

The genes are TRBV28 and TRBJ1-3; TRBD1 matches 8 bases. The CDR3 totals 17 residues. Unmatched junction bases numbered 12, after V lost 7 bases and J lost 1 base. Germline V CDR1 and CDR2: MDHEN, SYDVKM. CDR3 DNA: TGTGCCAGCAACCTACCACCCAACAGGGGGTCTGGAAACACCATATATTTT. The encoded protein is CASNLPPNRGSGNTIYF.

V gene TRBV29-1 combines with J gene TRBJ1-1, with TRBD1 identical over 7 bases. The CDR3 has 13 residues. Germline-derived CDR1 and CDR2 are SQVTM and ANQGSEA. With V trimmed by 7 bases and J by 0 bases, 5 bases remained unmatched. The CDR3 sequence is CSGKGQLNTEAFF. The CDR3 DNA reads TGCAGCGGAAAGGGACAGTTGAACACTGAAGCTTTCTTT.

CDR3 nucleotides: TGTGCCAGCTCACCACTTCCGGCGCCCCGTGTAGGGGACTACACCTTC. This sequence encodes CASSPLPAPRVGDYTF. The chain recombines TRBV18 with TRBJ1-2; perhaps TRBD1 as D (5 bases). The V and J ends lost 1 base and 10 bases respectively, with 22 bases between them. In germline, CDR1 is KGHSH, CDR2 LQKENI. There are 16 residues in the CDR3.

This chain uses TRBV5-1 with TRBJ2-3; D tentatively fits TRBD1 or TRBD2 (5 bases each). Germline loops: CDR1 SGHRS, CDR2 YFSETQ. CDR3 length: 16 amino acids. Deletions cut 0 bases from V and 3 bases from J, with 14 bases between. CDR3 coding DNA: TGCGCCAGCAGCTTGGGAGGGGATGTAGGGACAGATACGCAGTATTTT. Translation gives CASSLGGDVGTDTQYF.

The chain employs TRBV10-2 and TRBJ1-1, with D uncertain. Germline CDR1 reads WSHSY; CDR2 reads SAAADI. This CDR3 spans 14 amino acids. V gave up 7 bases and J gave up 1 base, with 13 bases separating them. The chain's CDR3 is CASMGGRKNTEAFF. CDR3 DNA sequence: TGCGCCAGCATGGGTGGACGGAAGAACACTGAAGCTTTCTTT.

CDR3 bases: TGCGCCAGCAGCCGGGACAGGGCTCACGAGCAGTACTTC. Translation gives CASSRDRAHEQYF. The chain employs TRBV5-1 and TRBJ2-7; 9 bases are a match to TRBD1. Germline V gene sequence: CDR1 SGHRS, CDR2 YFSETQ. V lost 4 bases and J lost 5; bases outside the gene matches: 4. The CDR3 totals 13 residues.

J is TRBJ1-5 and V is TRBV6-1, with D hard to call. CDR3 length equals 15 residues. From germline, CDR1 is MNHNS and CDR2 SASEGT. With 7 bases removed from V and 0 bases from J, the gap between germline ends came to 13 bases. The CDR3 nucleotides read TGTGCCAGCACCCACGGGGAGAATAGCAATCAGCCCCAGCATTTT. Residues: CASTHGENSNQPQHF.

The chain employs TRBV11-3 and TRBJ2-5; 8 nucleotides align to TRBD2. The V gene's germline CDR1 is SGHNT and CDR2 YENEEA. The CDR3 extends over 13 amino acids. V trimming: 5 bases; J trimming: 5 bases; junction bases outside the gene matches: 4. The CDR3: CASSRLAMETQYF. As DNA, the CDR3 is TGTGCCAGCAGCAGACTAGCGATGGAGACCCAGTACTTC.

The chain carries TRBV2 and TRBJ1-1; D might be TRBD1 (6 bases). The ends were cut back, 5 bases at V and 3 bases at J, with 13 bases in the middle. This CDR3 is built from 14 residues. CDR1 SNHLY and CDR2 FYNNEI come from the germline V gene. CDR3 sequence reads: CASSWQYRDTEAFF. The DNA for the CDR3 is TGTGCCAGCAGTTGGCAGTACAGGGACACTGAAGCTTTCTTT.

The CDR3 nucleotides read TGTGCCAGCAGCGCGATCATGAACACTGAAGCTTTCTTT. Translation gives CASSAIMNTEAFF. The chain links TRBV5-6 to TRBJ1-1; D is unresolved. Germline assignment: CDR1 SGHDT and CDR2 YYEEEE. This CDR3 comprises 13 residues. The V end was cut by 4 bases, the J end by 0 bases, with 7 bases between. The variable domain in full, with the rest retrieved from reference TRBV5-6 and TRBJ1-1, is DAGVTQSPTHLIKTRGQQVTLRCSPKSGHDTVSWYQQALGQGPQFIFQYYEEEERQRGNFPDRFSGHQFPNYSSELNVNALLLGDSALYLCASSAIMNTEAFFGQGTRLTVV.

The rearrangement joins TRBV18 to TRBJ1-1; D is ambiguous. The V end lost 3 bases, the J end lost 8 bases, and 13 bases lay between the germline ends. From germline, CDR1 is KGHSH and CDR2 LQKENI. The CDR3 totals 13 residues. CDR3 loop: CASSPLPGREAFF. In DNA, the CDR3 is TGTGCCAGCTCACCTCTTCCCGGGAGGGAAGCTTTCTTT.

V usage is TRBV28 and J usage is TRBJ1-3; D is ambiguous. The CDR3 runs to 13 residues. Trimming stripped 3 bases from V and 6 bases from J, with 9 bases between. Germline V gives CDR1 MDHEN, CDR2 SYDVKM. DNA for the CDR3: TGTGCCAGCAGTTTTTCGGGGTTAAACACCATATATTTT. This sequence encodes CASSFSGLNTIYF.

V and J are TRBV6-1 and TRBJ2-7; weak D call: TRBD1 (5 bases). The CDR3 is made up of 12 amino acids. V was clipped by 7 bases and J by 6 bases, with 13 bases between them. Germline CDR1 and CDR2: MNHNS and SASEGT. The chain's CDR3 is CASTNRYGEQYF. The CDR3 bases are TGTGCCAGCACAAACAGGTACGGCGAGCAGTACTTC.

This clone was observed a single time. The rearrangement links TRBV6-5 to TRBJ1-4, with D perhaps matching TRBD1 (6 bases). Trimming pared 1 base from V and 7 bases from J, leaving 13 bases between. Germline V CDR1 and CDR2: MNHEY, SVGAGI. The CDR3 length is 15 residues. CDR3 region: CASSYWSRGGEKLFF. CDR3 in DNA: TGTGCCAGCAGTTACTGGAGCAGGGGTGGTGAAAAACTGTTTTTT.